This section outlines one TCR beta chain sequence together with its context. This entry is derived from a study of blood T cell repertoires in COVID-19. At the level of the study: The analysed material was cDNA or gDNA that came from T cells, B-cell-depleted T cells, or PBMCs.

Individuals aged about 18 to 100 years were recruited from fewer than 30 US areas. Cohorts were determined from participant-reported clinical history. As handled by the study authors: Amplification from reference gene primers served as the basis for estimated nucleated cell counts. Profiling relied on immunoSEQ multiplex PCR, and the TCRdb table lists in-frame clones only, not all of them. D and trimming were read from the DNA, whereas the V and J calls and clone size are those reported in that table. The sample shows 300,000 to 500,000 clones, 88% of them seen only once. Trimming cost V 8 bases and J 4 bases; bases outside gene matches: 7. This CDR3 has 13 residues. The germline V gene encodes CDR1 SGHTA and CDR2 FQGNSA.

The sequenced material came from PBMCs or T cells enriched from blood (not recorded which). The chain is built from TRBV7-2 and TRBJ1-2; 7 bases map to TRBD1. The receptor comes from a middle-aged woman with acute COVID-19. The CDR3 loop is CASRQGSIYGYTF. In DNA, the CDR3 is TGTGCCAGCCGACAGGGATCAATCTATGGCTACACCTTC.